This T cell receptor beta chain stems from a study of blood T cells in healthy people across ages (dated by TCRdb to the mid-2010s). In the study overall: In model experiments, roughly one uniquely barcoded TCR beta cDNA molecule per two T cells was captured by template switching. To track age-related changes in TCR beta repertoire diversity, the study relied on deep sequencing normalized with unique cDNA molecular identifiers. The donors were split into four age groups: young (average roughly 15 years), middle-aged (around 37), aged (over 55) and long-lived (over 75). Two additional independent replicas of 1 million unique cDNA reads from the same blood draw were analyzed for two donors (one aged 18 to 30 and one aged 80 or older). Study-wide findings and limitations: Estimates of total diversity based on one million sequenced T cells were considered lower bounds and underestimates. As age increased, observed TCR beta diversity per million T cells dropped in a roughly linear way, and a significant reduction was already evident by age 40. Observed TCR beta diversity correlated strongly with the percentage of naive T cells measured by flow cytometry. The long-lived group showed more naive CD4+ T cells, fewer expanded clones and increased TCR diversity than the aged group, suggesting age selection. Bulk unsorted PBMC profiling prevented conclusive comparison of naive and antigen-experienced compartments. Donor CMV infection status was unknown, potentially confounding age-related changes in expanded clonotypes.

The library relied on 5' RACE. Sequencing relied on an Illumina HiSeq 2500. A second PCR of roughly 6 to 11 cycles was run with a J-beta primer mix and a sample-barcoded 5' primer. A template-switch 5' adaptor carrying 12 random nucleotides introduced a unique molecular identifier onto each TCR beta cDNA molecule. Each sample yielded at least 3 million CDR3-containing paired-end reads. First-strand cDNA was synthesized from all RNA with the Mint cDNA synthesis kit, primed by a TRBC-specific oligonucleotide. After uracil-DNA glycosylase treatment, a first 18-cycle PCR used universal primers M1SS and BC2_uni_R on all cDNA. The paper's processing steps were these. For normalization, 1 million high-quality reads were randomly selected from each sample, with every read carrying a distinct molecular identifier. Instead of being binned into consensus sequences, reads that shared molecular identifiers were thrown out. MiTCR, set to a Q25 quality threshold and the strictest error-elimination algorithm, was used for CDR3 identification, clonotype clustering and error correction. Lower-bound total TCR beta diversity was estimated with a nonparametric unseen species model using Euler transformation. The raw public data were reprocessed by TCRdb itself: fastp quality trimming at Q25, MiXCR clonotype calling, in-frame beta chains only. Rows with one shared CDR3 protein collapse into an entry with the most common genes and DNA. None of the V and J calls come from the authors' own analysis; TCRdb made them. Recorded for this sample are around 800,000 distinct CDR3 sequences; approximately 24% of them occurred a single time. The ten largest account for 3% of the sample.

Concerning this clonotype: Its target antigen remains unknown. It has no much larger one-base neighbor in the sample; base qualities were not kept.

The roughly 39 donors, aged 6 to 90 years, were systemically healthy Caucasian individuals from Russia. About 10 milliliters of peripheral blood were collected from each donor into EDTA-treated Vacutainer tubes. Ficoll-Paque density-gradient centrifugation was used to isolate PBMCs, with at least 6 million obtained per sample. Trizol reagent was used to extract total RNA from the PBMCs, yielding at least 5.5 micrograms per sample. The percentages of naive CD45RAhigh/CD27high T cells were determined by flow cytometry on a PBMC aliquot from every donor. These records were also assigned to another study, of T cells of mothers and their children. Taken from the second paper: Donors were nine systemically healthy Caucasian individuals: three mothers and their six children. cDNA synthesis consumed the entire amount of extracted RNA, loaded at approximately 1.6 ug RNA in each 15 ul reaction. In the second PCR, sample barcodes and 2-4 random nucleotides were introduced via the M1S primer. Over 8.5 million TCR beta CDR3 reads were obtained for each mother, and approximately 2.9 million reads were obtained for each child. TCR recombination output is similarly shaped by thymic selection in related and unrelated pairs, with a minor effect exerted by inherited differences. Normalized repertoire overlap was always slightly but never significantly higher in related than unrelated mother-child pairs. With a sensitivity of approximately 100 clones per million clonotypes, no persistent microchimeric T cell clones were detected. To look for features that set related mother-child pairs apart from unrelated individuals, the researchers ran deep NGS to compare the TCR beta repertoires of mothers and children. On average, the children were approximately 11 +/- 4 years old, while the mothers were about 40 +/- 4 years old. After adapter ligation was performed with NEBNext reagents, the libraries were sequenced on an Illumina HiSeq 2000 with 100+100 nt paired-end reads. To avoid cross-contamination, the mother libraries and the child libraries were prepared a month apart and sequenced in separate runs. Between roughly 450,000 and 2,000,000 distinct TCR beta clonotypes were identified per donor. Naive TCR beta clonotypes were estimated from low-frequency clonotypes matched to each donor's FACS-determined naive share, without sorting.

Sequencing was done on a sample of blood. This sequence was found in a boy younger than 18 in good health.

Here the CDR3 is given as CASRYSGGTEAFF. The nucleotide sequence is TGTGCCAGCAGATACTCAGGGGGAACTGAAGCTTTCTTT. In this chain, TRBV7-6 is recombined with TRBJ1-1; TRBD1 agrees with 7 junctional bases. The germline V gene sets CDR1 to SGHVS and CDR2 to FNYEAQ. Inclusive of the bounding cysteine and phenylalanine, the CDR3 is 13 residues long. Just the 39-base CDR3 DNA is kept, in frame starting at base 1. V lost 6 bases and J lost 5 bases, and the count of bases not matched to a germline gene is 6.